Listed below are T cell receptor beta chains from one sample, sequenced in a study of blood T cell repertoires in COVID-19. Generated by immunoSEQ multiplex PCR, the TCRdb table keeps only in-frame clones and is missing some. The sample shows roughly 260,000 clones, around nine tenths of them seen only once. Sequencing input: PBMCs or T cells enriched from blood (not recorded which). These receptors originate from a young woman who had recovered from COVID-19. Each CDR3 is given with its conserved first and last residue. The D gene is left open where the match is weak. Some rows mark clone size as missing; the rest say once, few, many or name a class of expanded clone.

>TRBV3-1/TRBV3-2|-|TRBJ2-7|-
TGTGCCAGCAGCCAAGGTACTAGCCAACTCTACGAGCAGTACTTC
CASSQGTSQLYEQYF
>TRBV29-1|-|TRBJ2-1|TRBD1
TGCAGCGCAACCGGGACAGGGCAAAATGAGCAGTTCTTC
CSATGTGQNEQFF
>TRBV25-1|-|TRBJ1-5|-
TGTGCCAGCAGTGATTCGGGGGATCAGCCCCAGCATTTT
CASSDSGDQPQHF
>TRBV5-4|-|TRBJ2-5|TRBD1
TGTGCCAGCAGCTTACCCGGGACAGATCAAGAGACCCAGTACTTC
CASSLPGTDQETQYF
>TRBV19|few|TRBJ2-6|-
TGTGCCAGTAGTATAACGGACATATCCCCATCTGGGGCCAACGTCCTGACTTTC
CASSITDISPSGANVLTF
>TRBV27|-|TRBJ1-6|-
TGTGCCAGCAGTTATGGGCGGCAGGGCGGCTCACCCCTCCACTTT
CASSYGRQGGSPLHF
>TRBV5-1|-|TRBJ2-1|-
TGCGCCAGCAGCCTAACGAGCGGGCCTTACAATGAGCAGTTCTTC
CASSLTSGPYNEQFF
>TRBV9|-|TRBJ2-7|-
TGTGCCAGCAGCGTAGAGGGCCGCCCGGGGTCCTACGAGCAGTACTTC
CASSVEGRPGSYEQYF
>TRBV4-1|-|TRBJ1-5|TRBD1
TGCGCCAGCAGCCAAGATGGGTGGTCAGGGGGAAATCAGCCCCAGCATTTT
CASSQDGWSGGNQPQHF
>TRBV4-2|-|TRBJ2-2|TRBD1
TGTGCCAGCAGGCGGGCGGGACAGGGAACCGGGGAGCTGTTTTTT
CASRRAGQGTGELFF
>TRBV19|-|TRBJ1-2|-
TGTGCCAGTAGCCTAGGGGGGGACTATGGCTACACCTTC
CASSLGGDYGYTF